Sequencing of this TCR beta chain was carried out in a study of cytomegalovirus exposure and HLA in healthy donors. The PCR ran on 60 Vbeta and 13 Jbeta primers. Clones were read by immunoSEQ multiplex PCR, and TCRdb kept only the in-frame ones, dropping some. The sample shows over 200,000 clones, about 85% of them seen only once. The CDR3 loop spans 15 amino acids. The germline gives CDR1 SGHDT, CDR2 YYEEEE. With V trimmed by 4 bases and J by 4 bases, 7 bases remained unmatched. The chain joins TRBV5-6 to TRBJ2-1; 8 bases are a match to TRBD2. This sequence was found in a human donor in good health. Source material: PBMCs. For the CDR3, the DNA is TGTGCCAGCAGCGCCGGGACTAGACGATACAATGAGCAGTTCTTC. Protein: CASSAGTRRYNEQFF.